This T cell receptor (beta chain) was identified in a study of cytomegalovirus exposure and HLA in healthy donors. As concerns this clone: What it binds is not known.

PCR primers comprised 60 Vbeta and 13 Jbeta primers. Assay used: immunoSEQ multiplex PCR; TCRdb lists only in-frame clones, some missing. The data hold around 150,000 clones, with roughly 80% observed a single time. Whole-study results and caveats: With high specificity and sensitivity, the classifier reportedly diagnosed cytomegalovirus status. TCR beta chain V- and J-gene trimming was linked, in a later analysis, to a missense variant in DCLRE1C.

This CDR3 is 16 amino acids long. Germline trimming cut 4 bases from V and 4 bases from J; bases unmatched to any gene: 5. Germline V gene sequence: CDR1 MDHEN, CDR2 SYDVKM. Sequencing input: PBMCs. This chain connects TRBV28 to TRBJ2-1, with 12 positions matching TRBD2. The clonotype was recovered from a man between 35 and 55 years old in good health and CMV-seropositive. CDR3 in amino acids: CASSSTLAGGYNEQFF. The CDR3, as DNA: TGTGCCAGCAGTTCAACCCTAGCGGGAGGGTACAATGAGCAGTTCTTC.